A single sample is the source of the 13 T cell receptor beta chains below, sequenced in a study. TCRdb recomputed calls from the 5' RACE reads with MiXCR, one row per CDR3 protein. Found here are some 54,000 distinct CDR3 sequences, 17% of them singletons; the top ten hold around 2%. The sequenced sample was naive CD4+ T cells sorted from blood. The subset: naive CD4+ T cells, CD4+CD45RA+CD25-. The source is a female donor with breast cancer.

This chain connects TRBV13 to TRBJ1-3; TRBD1 might be the D (6 bases). V dropped 4 bases and J dropped 8 bases, with 12 bases sitting between them. CDR3 length: 13 residues. The germline V gene has CDR1 PRHDT and CDR2 FYEKMQ (reference sequence). CDR3 loop: CASSSPRGDTIYF. DNA of the CDR3: TGTGCCAGCAGCTCTCCGAGGGGGGACACCATATATTTT.

J is TRBJ2-1 and V is TRBV2, with D tentatively TRBD1 or TRBD2 (5 bases each). Germline V gives CDR1 SNHLY, CDR2 FYNNEI. CDR3 length: 14 amino acids. V was clipped by 2 bases and J by 14 bases, with 19 bases between them. The CDR3: CASSEIHDSFGEFF. CDR3 DNA sequence: TGTGCCAGCAGTGAAATCCACGACAGTTTCGGGGAGTTCTTC.

This clonotype turned up a few times. CDR3 sequence (DNA): TGTGCCAGCAGCCCGGCGGGCATCGATGAACTGTTTTTT. Protein sequence: CASSPAGIDELFF. This rearrangement joins TRBV5-5 to TRBJ1-4, with D uncertain. The CDR3 has 13 amino acids. Trimming shortened V by 4 bases and J by 12 bases, and 16 bases separated the two germline ends. Germline values: CDR1 SGHKS, CDR2 YYEKEE (reference sequence). Complete variable domain (other parts from reference TRBV5-5 and TRBJ1-4): DAGVTQSPTHLIKTRGQQVTLRCSPISGHKSVSWYQQVLGQGPQFIFQYYEKEERGRGNFPDRFSARQFPNYSSELNVNALLLGDSALYLCASSPAGIDELFFGSGTQLSVL.

CDR3 in DNA: TGTGCCAGCTTAAAATTTGGTGGGTCCGGGGAGCTGTTTTTT. Translating it yields CASLKFGGSGELFF. The genes are TRBV28 and TRBJ2-2; D ambiguous. CDR3 length equals 14 residues. V was pared by 8 bases and J by 6 bases, with 16 bases between. Germline lookup yields CDR1 MDHEN and CDR2 SYDVKM.

This clonotype was seen a handful of times. This rearrangement joins TRBV12-3 or TRBV12-4 to TRBJ2-7; D is perhaps TRBD1 or TRBD2 (6 bases each). V was cut by 6 bases and J by 1 base, with 13 bases left in between. The CDR3 contains 14 residues. This CDR3 is CASRRQEGSYEQYF. CDR3 nucleotides: TGTGCCAGCAGAAGACAGGAGGGTTCCTACGAGCAGTACTTC.

A remark on this clonotype: Sequence at one end of the junction differs from germline and may be a read error. The rearrangement uses TRBV2 and TRBJ1-2; D is ambiguous. Germline V gives CDR1 SNHLY, CDR2 FYNNEI. CDR3 length equals 15 residues. DNA for the CDR3: TGTGTCAGCAGTGAGCGCTGGGGTTCCGACTATGGCTACACCTTC. Translating gives CVSSERWGSDYGYTF.

V is TRBV21-1 and J is TRBJ1-5; the table gives TRBD1 as D, unverified against the DNA. TRBV21-1 constitutes a pseudogene. CDR3 length: 16 residues. This CDR3 reads CASSKGGLTVNQPQHF. For the CDR3, the DNA is TGTGCCAGCAGCAAAGGGGGGCTAACCGTCAATCAGCCCCAGCATTTT.

This clonotype was observed a few times. V is TRBV5-1 and J is TRBJ2-3; 12 nucleotides match TRBD2. After removal of 3 bases from V and 1 base from J, the junction contained 6 bases not matched to a gene. Looked up from germline, CDR1 is SGHRS and CDR2 is YFSETQ. The CDR3 totals 17 residues. The CDR3 region is CASSWQTSGGRTDTQYF. CDR3 nucleotides: TGCGCCAGCAGCTGGCAGACTAGCGGGGGCCGCACAGATACGCAGTATTTT.

This rearrangement joins TRBV18 to TRBJ2-7; 7 bases agree with TRBD1. Trimming took 3 bases from V and 5 from J; bases not matched to a gene: 7. CDR3 size: 14 residues. Germline CDR1 and CDR2: KGHSH and LQKENI. CDR3 sequence: CASSPATGLDEQYF. As DNA, the CDR3 is TGTGCCAGCTCACCGGCGACAGGGCTCGACGAGCAGTACTTC.

The genes are TRBV11-2 and TRBJ2-7; TRBD2 aligns across 16 bases. With V trimmed by 4 bases and J by 4 bases, 7 bases remained unmatched. The germline V gene encodes CDR1 SGHAT and CDR2 FQNNGV. The CDR3 has 17 amino acids. CDR3 in DNA: TGTGCCAGCAGCTCCCGGCCGGGACTAGCGGGAGGGTACGAGCAGTACTTC. It specifies CASSSRPGLAGGYEQYF.

This clonotype has just a few counts. This sequence joins TRBV7-8 and TRBJ1-4; 7 nucleotides agree with TRBD1. The V gene's germline CDR1 is SGHVS and CDR2 FQNEAQ. With V trimmed by 1 base and J by 12 bases, 14 bases remained unmatched. The length of the CDR3 is 16 residues. As DNA, the CDR3 is TGTGCCAGCAGCTTAGACCGGACAGGCCGAAGTCGGGAACTGTTTTTT. This gives the protein CASSLDRTGRSRELFF.

The chain has TRBV20-1 and TRBJ2-4; unclear D gene. Germline-derived CDR1 and CDR2 are DFQATT and SNEGSKA (reference sequence). The CDR3 extends over 18 amino acids. Trimming shortened V by 3 bases and J by 0 bases, and 21 bases separated the two germline ends. This CDR3 is CSASEGVFGELAKNIQYF. CDR3 sequence (DNA): TGCAGTGCTAGTGAAGGAGTTTTCGGCGAACTAGCCAAAAACATTCAGTACTTC.

Concerning this clonotype itself: A much larger clone sits a single nucleotide away, making a read error possible. The gene calls are TRBV29-1 and TRBJ2-2; D is uncertain. The CDR3 is 13 residues long. Looked up from germline, CDR1 is SQVTM and CDR2 is ANQGSEA. The CDR3 sequence: CSGRNANPGELFF. CDR3 DNA: TGCAGCGGCCGCAACGCGAACCCCGGGGAGCTGTTTTTT.